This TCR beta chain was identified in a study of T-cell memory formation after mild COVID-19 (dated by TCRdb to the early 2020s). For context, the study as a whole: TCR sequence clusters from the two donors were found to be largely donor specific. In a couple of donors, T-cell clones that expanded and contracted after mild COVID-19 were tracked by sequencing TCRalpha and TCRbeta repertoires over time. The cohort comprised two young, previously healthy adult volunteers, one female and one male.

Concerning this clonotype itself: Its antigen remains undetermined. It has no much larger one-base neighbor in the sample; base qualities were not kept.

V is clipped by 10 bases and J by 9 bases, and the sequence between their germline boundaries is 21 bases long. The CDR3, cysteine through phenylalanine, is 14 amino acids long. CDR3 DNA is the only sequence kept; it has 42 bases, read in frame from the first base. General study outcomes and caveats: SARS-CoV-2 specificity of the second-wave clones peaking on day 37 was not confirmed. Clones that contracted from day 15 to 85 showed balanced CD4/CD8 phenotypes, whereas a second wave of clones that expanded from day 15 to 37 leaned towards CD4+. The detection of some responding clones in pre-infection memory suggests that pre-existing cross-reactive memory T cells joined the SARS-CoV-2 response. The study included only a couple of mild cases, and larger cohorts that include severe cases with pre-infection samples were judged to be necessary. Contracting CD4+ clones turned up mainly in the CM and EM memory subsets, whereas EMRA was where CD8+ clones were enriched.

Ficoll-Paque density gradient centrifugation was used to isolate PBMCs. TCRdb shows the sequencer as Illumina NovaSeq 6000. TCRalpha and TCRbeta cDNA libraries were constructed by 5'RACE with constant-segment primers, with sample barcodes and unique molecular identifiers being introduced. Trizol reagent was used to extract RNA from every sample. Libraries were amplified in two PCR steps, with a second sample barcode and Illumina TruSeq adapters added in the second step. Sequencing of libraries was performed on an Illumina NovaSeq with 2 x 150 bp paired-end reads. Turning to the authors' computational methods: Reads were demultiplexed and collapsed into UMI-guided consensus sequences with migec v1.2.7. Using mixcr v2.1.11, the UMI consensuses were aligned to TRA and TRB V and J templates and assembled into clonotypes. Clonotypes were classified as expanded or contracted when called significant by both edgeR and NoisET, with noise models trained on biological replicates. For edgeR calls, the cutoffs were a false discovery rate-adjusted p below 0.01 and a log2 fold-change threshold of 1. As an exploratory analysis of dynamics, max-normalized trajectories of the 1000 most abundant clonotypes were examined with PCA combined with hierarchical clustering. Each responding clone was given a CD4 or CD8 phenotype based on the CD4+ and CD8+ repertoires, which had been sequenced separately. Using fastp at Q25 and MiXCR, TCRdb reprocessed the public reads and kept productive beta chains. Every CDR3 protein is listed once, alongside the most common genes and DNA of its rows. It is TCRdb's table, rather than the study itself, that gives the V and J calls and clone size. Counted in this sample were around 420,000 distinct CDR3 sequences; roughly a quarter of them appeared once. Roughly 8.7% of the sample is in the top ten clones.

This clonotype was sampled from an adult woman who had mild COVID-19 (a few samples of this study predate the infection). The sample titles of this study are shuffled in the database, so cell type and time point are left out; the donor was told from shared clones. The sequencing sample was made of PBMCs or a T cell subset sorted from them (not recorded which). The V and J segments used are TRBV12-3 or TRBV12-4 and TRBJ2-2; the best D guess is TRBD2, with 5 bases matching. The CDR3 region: CATPTSPGTRELFF. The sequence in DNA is TGTGCCACCCCAACCTCGCCGGGAACCCGGGAGCTGTTTTTT.